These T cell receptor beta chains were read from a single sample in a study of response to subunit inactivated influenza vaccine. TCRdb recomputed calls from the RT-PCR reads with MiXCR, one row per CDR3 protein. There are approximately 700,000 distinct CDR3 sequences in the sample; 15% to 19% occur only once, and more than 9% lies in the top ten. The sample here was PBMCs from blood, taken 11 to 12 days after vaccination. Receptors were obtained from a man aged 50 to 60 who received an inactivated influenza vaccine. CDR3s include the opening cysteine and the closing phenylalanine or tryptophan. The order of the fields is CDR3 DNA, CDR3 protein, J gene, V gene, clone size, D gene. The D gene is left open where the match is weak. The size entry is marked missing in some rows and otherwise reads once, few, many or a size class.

DNA: TGCAGTGCTAGACCACAGGGGGCTAACTATGGCTACACCTTC
CDR3: CSARPQGANYGYTF
J: TRBJ1-2
V: TRBV20-1
size: -
D: TRBD1

DNA: TGTGCCAGCAGCCAATCTGGTCCGCTGGAAGCTTTCTTT
CDR3: CASSQSGPLEAFF
J: TRBJ1-1
V: TRBV3-1
size: many
D: -

DNA: TGTGCCAGTAGTATGGGGACAACCAATGAGCAGTTCTTC
CDR3: CASSMGTTNEQFF
J: TRBJ2-1
V: TRBV19
size: few
D: -

DNA: TGTGCCAGCAGGCCCCCCGGGACTAGCGGAGTCGGGGAGCTGTTTTTT
CDR3: CASRPPGTSGVGELFF
J: TRBJ2-2
V: TRBV6-1
size: -
D: TRBD2

DNA: TGTGCCAGCAGAAAAGCGGGGGGCCGAACCTATGGCTACACCTTC
CDR3: CASRKAGGRTYGYTF
J: TRBJ1-2
V: TRBV6-1
size: -
D: -

DNA: TGCAGTGCTAGAGGGTACGGAATGAGCAATCAGCCCCAGCATTTT
CDR3: CSARGYGMSNQPQHF
J: TRBJ1-5
V: TRBV20-1
size: -
D: -

DNA: TGCAGTGCCAGAAGAGGGGAAGGGGGACTTGGGGAGCTGTTTTTT
CDR3: CSARRGEGGLGELFF
J: TRBJ2-2
V: TRBV20-1
size: -
D: -

DNA: TGTGCCAGCAGTTTAAGGGGGGGAAATTGGACCGGGGAGCTGTTTTTT
CDR3: CASSLRGGNWTGELFF
J: TRBJ2-2
V: TRBV27
size: -
D: -

DNA: TGCAGTGCTCCACGACAGGGACGTCAGCCCCAGCATTTT
CDR3: CSAPRQGRQPQHF
J: TRBJ1-5
V: TRBV20-1
size: -
D: TRBD1

DNA: TGTGCCAGCAGCCTTACTTCCGGCTATGGCTACACCTTC
CDR3: CASSLTSGYGYTF
J: TRBJ1-2
V: TRBV6-5
size: -
D: -

DNA: TGTGCCAGCAGCCCCGGACTGGAGCAGTACTTC
CDR3: CASSPGLEQYF
J: TRBJ2-7
V: TRBV7-9
size: -
D: -

DNA: TGTGCCAGCCGCGGGGGGAACAAAGAGACCCAGTACTTC
CDR3: CASRGGNKETQYF
J: TRBJ2-5
V: TRBV7-9
size: few
D: TRBD2

DNA: TGTGCCAGCAGTTACAGGGGACAGGGTCACTACGAGCAGTACTTC
CDR3: CASSYRGQGHYEQYF
J: TRBJ2-7
V: TRBV6-5
size: few
D: TRBD1

DNA: TGTGCCAGCAGTTTAGGAACTTTTGTAACCGGGGAGCTGTTTTTT
CDR3: CASSLGTFVTGELFF
J: TRBJ2-2
V: TRBV28
size: -
D: -

DNA: TGTGCCAGCAGTTTGATAGGAAACACCGGGGAGCTGTTTTTT
CDR3: CASSLIGNTGELFF
J: TRBJ2-2
V: TRBV27
size: many
D: -

DNA: TGCGCCAGCAGCTTGAGTTATGGGCTAGGGAATGAGCAGTTCTTC
CDR3: CASSLSYGLGNEQFF
J: TRBJ2-1
V: TRBV5-1
size: many
D: -

DNA: TGCGCCAGCACCCCTAGCGTGGGCTCCTACAATGAGCAGTTCTTC
CDR3: CASTPSVGSYNEQFF
J: TRBJ2-1
V: TRBV5-1
size: few
D: -

DNA: TGCGCCAGCAGCTTGCCGGGAGGCTCTGGGGCCAACGTCCTGACTTTC
CDR3: CASSLPGGSGANVLTF
J: TRBJ2-6
V: TRBV5-1
size: few
D: TRBD2

DNA: TGTGCCAGCAGCCAAGAGATAGCTAGCGGGAGTATTGAGCAGTTCTTC
CDR3: CASSQEIASGSIEQFF
J: TRBJ2-1
V: TRBV4-2
size: -
D: TRBD2

DNA: TGTGCCAGCTCACCGGGCAGTTCCCACGAGCAGTACTTC
CDR3: CASSPGSSHEQYF
J: TRBJ2-7
V: TRBV18
size: -
D: -

DNA: TGTGCCAGCAGCTTAAGGGACGGAAGAATAGATACGCAGTATTTT
CDR3: CASSLRDGRIDTQYF
J: TRBJ2-3
V: TRBV7-9
size: few
D: -

DNA: TGTGCCAGCAGTTTATTCCGCAGAACGAACACCGGGGAGCTGTTTTTT
CDR3: CASSLFRRTNTGELFF
J: TRBJ2-2
V: TRBV28
size: -
D: -

DNA: TGCAGTGCTATAAGGGGGATTGGGGAGACCCAGTACTTC
CDR3: CSAIRGIGETQYF
J: TRBJ2-5
V: TRBV20-1
size: few
D: -

DNA: TGCAGTGCTAGACAGGCTTACGAGCAGTACTTC
CDR3: CSARQAYEQYF
J: TRBJ2-7
V: TRBV20-1
size: -
D: -

DNA: TGCGCCAGCAGCCTACAGGCTAGGGATCAAGAGACCCAGTACTTC
CDR3: CASSLQARDQETQYF
J: TRBJ2-5
V: TRBV5-1
size: once
D: -